These 17 T cell receptor beta chains share one sample of origin, sequenced in a study of beta chain features in type 1 diabetes. Every isolated RNA sample was fully reverse transcribed, so sequencing captured expressed TCRB transcripts. Sequenced by immunoSEQ multiplex PCR; TCRdb stores in-frame clones only, minus some. The sample holds around 450,000 clones; roughly an eighth are singletons and the top ten take approximately 0.05%. Sequencing used naive CD4+ T cells from blood. The receptors derive from a woman aged 18 to 35 in good health.

This clone has just a few counts. The V gene is TRBV30, the J gene TRBJ1-2; D is possibly TRBD1 (5 bases). The CDR3 length is 15 residues. The V end was cut by 2 bases, the J end by 4 bases, with 17 bases between. CDR1 is GTSNPN and CDR2 is SVGIG in the germline V gene (reference sequence). Here the CDR3 reads CAWSPRQISVYGYTF. CDR3 coding DNA: TGTGCCTGGAGTCCCCGACAGATCAGCGTCTATGGCTACACCTTC.

This clone was found a few times. This sequence joins TRBV7-2 and TRBJ2-5; D is possibly TRBD1 (5 bases). Germline V gene lookup returns CDR1 SGHTA and CDR2 FQGNSA. The CDR3 is 17 residues long. Trimming removed 1 base at V and 1 base at J, with 16 bases between. The CDR3 coding sequence is TGTGCCAGCAGCTTAGTAAGAGCCCAGGGTTCCCAAGAGACCCAGTACTTC. It translates to CASSLVRAQGSQETQYF.

The chain links TRBV29-1 to TRBJ1-1, with a possible D match to TRBD1 (5 bases). Germline V gene data show CDR1 as SQVTM and CDR2 as ANQGSEA. The CDR3 has 12 amino acids. The CDR3 reads CKAQELNTEAFF. The DNA for the CDR3 is TGCAAAGCACAGGAGTTGAACACTGAAGCTTTCTTT.

The chain combines TRBV6-5 with TRBJ1-1; 7 positions match TRBD1. Germline loops: CDR1 MNHEY, CDR2 SVGAGI. This CDR3 has 12 amino acids. The V and J ends lost 8 bases and 11 bases, in that order; junction bases with no gene match: 11. The CDR3 protein is CASGDRTEWAFF. The CDR3 region has the DNA TGTGCCAGCGGGGACAGAACGGAGTGGGCTTTCTTT.

The table lists this clone with many counts. The gene calls are TRBV30 and TRBJ1-1; 7 bases align to TRBD1. With V trimmed by 2 bases and J by 1 base, 7 bases remained unmatched. This CDR3 is built from 15 residues. Germline-derived CDR1 and CDR2 are GTSNPN and SVGIG (reference sequence). CDR3 nucleotides: TGTGCCTGGAGTTACGTTGACAGGGAGAACACTGAAGCTTTCTTT. Translating it yields CAWSYVDRENTEAFF.

The chain combines TRBV7-2 with TRBJ2-1; 11 nucleotides line up with TRBD1. The CDR3 extends over 14 amino acids. Germline V gives CDR1 SGHTA, CDR2 FQGNSA. Losses at the gene ends were 4 bases for V and 6 bases for J; bases not matched to a gene: 2. As DNA, the CDR3 is TGTGCCAGCAGCTGGGGACAGGGGGGCAATGAGCAGTTCTTC. Its protein is CASSWGQGGNEQFF.

The chain is built from TRBV13 and TRBJ2-3, with 7 bases identical to TRBD1. V dropped 1 base and J dropped 4; count of bases not matched to a gene: 5. CDR3 length: 15 amino acids. The germline gives CDR1 PRHDT, CDR2 FYEKMQ (reference sequence). The CDR3 DNA is TGTGCCAGCAGCTTAGACAGGGGAAATTCAGATACGCAGTATTTT. This sequence encodes CASSLDRGNSDTQYF.

This clone was seen more than once but under ten times. CDR3 sequence reads: CACRLAGGRNEQFF. The CDR3, as DNA: TGTGCCTGCCGGCTAGCGGGAGGAAGAAATGAGCAGTTCTTC. This rearrangement joins TRBV19 to TRBJ2-1; 11 bases are shared with TRBD2. Germline CDR1 and CDR2: LNHDA and SQIVND (reference sequence). J gave up 7 bases and V 11 bases, and 10 bases lay outside the gene matches. This CDR3 spans 14 amino acids.

This sequence joins TRBV25-1 and TRBJ1-5; TRBD1 agrees at 7 bases. V gave up 3 bases and J gave up 2 bases; unmatched junction bases: 4. The length of the CDR3 is 15 residues. Germline V CDR1 and CDR2: MGHDK, SYGVNS. DNA of the CDR3: TGTGCCAGCAGTGAGACCAGGGGGGGCAATCAGCCCCAGCATTTT. It codes for CASSETRGGNQPQHF. Looking up the rest from reference TRBV25-1 and TRBJ1-5 gives the full variable domain: EADIYQTPRYLVIGTGKKITLECSQTMGHDKMYWYQQDPGMELHLIHYSYGVNSTEKGDLSSESTVSRIRTEHFPLTLESARPSHTSQYLCASSETRGGNQPQHFGDGTRLSIL.

The genes are TRBV7-2 and TRBJ2-1; no firm D call. V was cut by 1 base and J by 6 bases, with 10 bases left in between. The CDR3 totals 14 residues. Germline V gives CDR1 SGHTA, CDR2 FQGNSA. The CDR3 DNA reads TGTGCCAGCAGCTTAGGGCTAGGCCGCAATGAGCAGTTCTTC. This gives the protein CASSLGLGRNEQFF.

This clone was detected only a few times. V and J are TRBV7-2 and TRBJ1-5, with 7 bases lining up with TRBD1. Trimming removed 4 bases from V and 4 bases from J; junction bases left unmatched: 1. CDR1 and CDR2 (germline): SGHTA, FQGNSA. The CDR3 runs to 13 residues. CDR3 nucleotides: TGTGCCAGCAGCTCGACAGGGAATCAGCCCCAGCATTTT. Translated: CASSSTGNQPQHF. The full variable domain, completed using reference TRBV7-2 and TRBJ1-5, is GAGVSQSPSNKVTEKGKDVELRCDPISGHTALYWYRQSLGQGLEFLIYFQGNSAPDKSGLPSDRFSAERTGGSVSTLTIQRTQQEDSAVYLCASSSTGNQPQHFGDGTRLSIL.

The chain has TRBV5-1 and TRBJ2-5; possibly TRBD2 for D (5 bases). This CDR3 region has 11 residues. Germline V gene sequence: CDR1 SGHRS, CDR2 YFSETQ. V lost 0 bases and J 10 bases, leaving 7 bases between the germline ends. The DNA for the CDR3 is TGCGCCAGCAGCTTGGGGGGAGACCAGTACTTC. The encoded protein is CASSLGGDQYF. Together with reference TRBV5-1 and TRBJ2-5, the CDR3 gives the full variable domain: KAGVTQTPRYLIKTRGQQVTLSCSPISGHRSVSWYQQTPGQGLQFLFEYFSETQRNKGNFPGRFSGRQFSNSRSEMNVSTLELGDSALYLCASSLGGDQYFGPGTRLLVL.

The gene calls are TRBV5-6 and TRBJ1-2, with D perhaps TRBD1 (6 bases). Trimming took 4 bases from V and 4 from J, leaving 17 bases between them. The CDR3 is made up of 15 amino acids. Germline CDR1 reads SGHDT; CDR2 reads YYEEEE. As DNA, the CDR3 is TGTGCCAGCAGCAAGACAGGCCCCCTGGGCTATGGCTACACCTTC. Its protein product is CASSKTGPLGYGYTF.

This clone has just a few counts. The genes are TRBV18 and TRBJ2-1; no clear D. CDR3 size: 12 residues. Trimming shortened V by 3 bases and J by 10 bases, and 10 bases separated the two germline ends. The germline V gene has CDR1 KGHSH and CDR2 LQKENI. The CDR3 loop is CASSPSAREQFF. CDR3 DNA: TGTGCCAGCTCACCCAGCGCCAGAGAGCAGTTCTTC.

The sample holds a few counts of this clone. The gene calls are TRBV9 and TRBJ1-2, with D hard to call. With 3 bases removed from V and 8 bases from J, the gap between germline ends came to 17 bases. Per germline, CDR1 SGDLS and CDR2 YYNGEE. This CDR3 comprises 14 residues. In nucleotides, the CDR3 is TGTGCCAGCAGCGCCCCATCGGCACTAGGCGGCTACACCTTC. It codes for CASSAPSALGGYTF. Variable domain in full (rest from reference TRBV9 and TRBJ1-2): DSGVTQTPKHLITATGQRVTLRCSPRSGDLSVYWYQQSLDQGLQFLIQYYNGEERAKGNILERFSAQQFPDLHSELNLSSLELGDSALYFCASSAPSALGGYTFGSGTRLTVV.

This chain joins TRBV7-2 and TRBJ2-2; TRBD1 matches at 8 bases. Trimming took 4 bases from V and 2 from J; bases not matched to a gene: 3. CDR1 and CDR2 (germline): SGHTA, FQGNSA. The CDR3 contains 15 residues. Here the CDR3 reads CASSWDRRNTGELFF. In DNA form, the CDR3 reads TGTGCCAGCAGCTGGGACAGGCGTAACACCGGGGAGCTGTTTTTT.

This clone came up once. This chain joins TRBV2 and TRBJ2-4; 13 bases map to TRBD2. The germline gives CDR1 SNHLY, CDR2 FYNNEI. CDR3 length: 15 amino acids. The junction had 8 bases not matched to a gene; V was cut back by 6 bases and J by 9 bases. The CDR3 spells CASRGGLAGASIQYF. For the CDR3, the DNA is TGTGCCAGCAGGGGAGGACTAGCGGGAGCTTCCATTCAGTACTTC.